The rows below give T cell receptor beta chains drawn from one sample of a study of CD8 T cells in Susac syndrome. TCRdb re-derived calls from the immunoSEQ multiplex PCR reads in MiXCR, one entry per CDR3 protein. The sample shows around 200,000 distinct CDR3 sequences, 85% to 95% of them seen only once. The source material was CD4+ T cells from PBMCs. These receptors originate from a human donor with multiple sclerosis. The CDR3 runs from the conserved cysteine through the conserved F or W. A D gene is named only where the DNA matches it firmly. Expanded clones get a size class; other rows say once, few or many, or leave the size out.

CASTRSGQETQYF | TGTGCCAGCACCCGATCAGGGCAAGAGACCCAGTACTTC | NA | TRBV7-2 | 13 | NA | TRBJ2-5
CATSSTGGIQPQHF | TGTGCCACCAGCAGTACAGGGGGCATTCAGCCCCAGCATTTT | TRBD1 | TRBV15 | 14 | NA | TRBJ1-5
CASSVGGSTEAFF | TGTGCCAGCAGCGTAGGCGGGAGCACTGAAGCTTTCTTT | NA | TRBV9 | 13 | NA | TRBJ1-1
CASSDRAVQPQHF | TGTGCCAGCAGTGACAGGGCCGTCCAGCCCCAGCATTTT | TRBD1 | TRBV6-6 | 13 | once | TRBJ1-5
CASSLFTDSGNSPLHF | TGCGCCAGCAGCCTTTTTACGGACAGCGGTAATTCACCCCTCCACTTT | NA | TRBV4-1 | 16 | once | TRBJ1-6
CASSLVRGVTYNEQFF | TGTGCCAGCAGCTTAGTGCGGGGGGTGACCTACAATGAGCAGTTCTTC | TRBD2 | TRBV7-2 | 16 | NA | TRBJ2-1
CASTLNGLRSGANVLTF | TGTGCCAGCACCCTCAACGGCCTCCGCTCTGGGGCCAACGTCCTGACTTTC | NA | TRBV12-3/TRBV12-4 | 17 | NA | TRBJ2-6
CASSWTGERRSPLHF | TGTGCCAGCAGCTGGACAGGGGAGAGAAGGTCACCCCTCCACTTT | TRBD1 | TRBV7-9 | 15 | NA | TRBJ1-6
CASSFFSGLETQYF | TGTGCCAGCAGCTTCTTTTCCGGGCTAGAGACCCAGTACTTC | NA | TRBV7-9 | 14 | NA | TRBJ2-5
CSASVPLGSSYEQYF | TGCAGTGCTAGTGTACCCCTAGGGTCTTCCTACGAGCAGTACTTC | NA | TRBV20-1 | 15 | NA | TRBJ2-7
CASSQDVSTSSYEQYF | TGTGCCAGCAGCCAAGATGTGAGCACGAGCTCCTACGAGCAGTACTTC | NA | TRBV4-2 | 16 | NA | TRBJ2-7
CSALSGLYQFF | TGCAGTGCTCTTTCGGGGCTTTATCAGTTCTTC | NA | TRBV20-1 | 11 | NA | TRBJ2-1
CASSLNVPPDEQFF | TGTGCCAGCAGCCTGAATGTACCTCCGGATGAGCAGTTCTTC | NA | TRBV11-2 | 14 | NA | TRBJ2-1
CATSRDRGMNTEAFF | TGTGCCACCAGCAGAGATCGGGGAATGAACACTGAAGCTTTCTTT | NA | TRBV15 | 15 | NA | TRBJ1-1
CSVDSFNNEQFF | TGCAGCGTTGATTCATTCAACAATGAGCAGTTCTTC | NA | TRBV29-1 | 12 | NA | TRBJ2-1
CSARAGGAWVNEQFF | TGCAGTGCTAGAGCTGGCGGGGCTTGGGTCAATGAGCAGTTCTTC | NA | TRBV20-1 | 15 | NA | TRBJ2-1
CASSFGGLQETQYF | TGTGCCAGCAGTTTTGGGGGATTACAAGAGACCCAGTACTTC | NA | TRBV12-3/TRBV12-4 | 14 | NA | TRBJ2-5
CAWRGQGNTGELFF | TGTGCCTGGAGGGGACAGGGGAACACCGGGGAGCTGTTTTTT | TRBD1 | TRBV30 | 14 | once | TRBJ2-2
CSTSNTGELFF | TGCAGCACATCGAACACCGGGGAGCTGTTTTTT | NA | TRBV29-1 | 11 | NA | TRBJ2-2
CSVSDEKLFF | TGCAGCGTTTCGGATGAAAAACTGTTTTTT | NA | TRBV29-1 | 10 | NA | TRBJ1-4
CASSVATSGANVLTF | TGTGCCAGCAGCGTAGCGACCTCTGGGGCCAACGTCCTGACTTTC | NA | TRBV5-4 | 15 | NA | TRBJ2-6
CSATRTGANQPQHF | TGCAGTGCTACCCGGACAGGGGCTAATCAGCCCCAGCATTTT | TRBD1 | TRBV20-1 | 14 | NA | TRBJ1-5
CSVDQGQLSETQYF | TGCAGCGTTGACCAGGGTCAGTTGTCGGAGACCCAGTACTTC | NA | TRBV29-1 | 14 | NA | TRBJ2-5
CAWSAGLNTEAFF | TGTGCCTGGAGCGCAGGCCTAAACACTGAAGCTTTCTTT | NA | TRBV30 | 13 | NA | TRBJ1-1
CSVEVGTGGGASEAFF | TGCAGCGTGGAGGTCGGGACAGGGGGCGGTGCTTCTGAAGCTTTCTTT | TRBD1 | TRBV29-1 | 16 | NA | TRBJ1-1